Listed here is a single TCR beta chain. The V gene's germline CDR1 is SGHTA and CDR2 FQGNSA. The CDR3 is made up of 16 amino acids. V shed 2 bases, J shed 4 bases, and the junction held 9 bases outside the gene matches. Original methodology: It was from reference gene primer amplification that nucleated cell counts were estimated. TCRdb's table, derived via immunoSEQ multiplex PCR, lists solely in-frame clones and lacks some. That table furnishes V, J and clone size, whereas the DNA furnished D and trimming. Among around 190,000 clones, roughly 90% were seen once, and the ten largest hold around 21%. The data belong to a study of blood T cell repertoires in COVID-19. At the level of the study: Samples came from the United States, Italy and Spain, spanning acute and convalescent COVID-19. Sample material is recorded as cDNA or gDNA derived from T cells, B-cell-depleted T cells, or PBMCs.

This clonotype was sampled from a man between 65 and 85 years old with active or convalescent COVID-19. This chain links TRBV7-2 with TRBJ1-2, with 8 bases lining up with TRBD1. Sequencing input: peripheral blood. The CDR3 is CASSLRTGPRGYGYTF. The DNA for the CDR3 is TGTGCCAGCAGCTTACGGACAGGGCCCAGGGGCTATGGCTACACCTTC. Drawing the rest from reference TRBV7-2 and TRBJ1-2, the complete variable domain is GAGVSQSPSNKVTEKGKDVELRCDPISGHTALYWYRQSLGQGLEFLIYFQGNSAPDKSGLPSDRFSAERTGGSVSTLTIQRTQQEDSAVYLCASSLRTGPRGYGYTFGSGTRLTVV.